This T cell receptor (beta chain) comes out of a study of OX40 agonist ivuxolimab in advanced cancers. Points from the study as a whole: More expanded clones were seen, on average, in CD8+ T cells than in CD4+. At 0.1 to 3.0 mg/kg and by week 6, clonal expansion occurred in CD4+ and CD8+ blood T cells.

No patient had autoimmune disease or received systemic immunosuppression. Cycle 7 day 1, cycle 4 day 1, and baseline were the timepoints at which blood was sampled. Regarding this clone: Its antigen remains unknown.

Assay: immunoSEQ multiplex PCR; the TCRdb copy retains only in-frame clones and omits some. Of roughly 76,000 clones in the sample, around nine tenths are singletons; the top ten hold 6% to 8.5%. CDR3 length: 14 amino acids. From germline, CDR1 is SGHDT and CDR2 YYEEEE. After removal of 2 bases from V and 6 bases from J, the junction contained 5 bases not matched to a gene. This material consisted of CD4+ or CD8+ T cells sorted from blood, taken in a trial of the OX40 agonist ivuxolimab. J is TRBJ1-5 and V is TRBV5-6; 7 bases fit TRBD1. The receptor comes from an adult with an advanced solid tumor such as melanoma, head and neck, liver or kidney cancer. The CDR3 spells CASSFLRGGQPQHF. For the CDR3, the DNA is TGTGCCAGCAGCTTCCTCAGGGGGGGTCAGCCCCAGCATTTT. The full variable domain, its missing parts supplied by reference TRBV5-6 and TRBJ1-5, is DAGVTQSPTHLIKTRGQQVTLRCSPKSGHDTVSWYQQALGQGPQFIFQYYEEEERQRGNFPDRFSGHQFPNYSSELNVNALLLGDSALYLCASSFLRGGQPQHFGDGTRLSIL.